Listed here are 6 T cell receptor beta chains from one sample, sequenced in a study of cytotoxic CD8 clonotypes in ibrutinib-treated CLL. Profiling relied on immunoSEQ multiplex PCR, and the TCRdb table lists in-frame clones only, not all of them. The sample shows 70,000 to 80,000 clones, 65% to 85% of them seen only once. Sequences were derived from PBMCs, sampled at disease progression, from a patient treated with ibrutinib. All receptors derive from a human donor with chronic lymphocytic leukemia.

V gene TRBV5-1 combines with J gene TRBJ1-4, with a possible D match to TRBD1 (5 bases). Per the germline V gene, CDR1 is SGHRS and CDR2 is YFSETQ. V lost 3 bases to trimming and J lost 7 bases, with 13 bases between them. The CDR3 runs to 14 residues. The CDR3 spells CASSSLQGGEKLFF. The CDR3 DNA reads TGCGCCAGCAGCTCCCTGCAGGGAGGTGAAAAACTGTTTTTT.

V usage is TRBV14 and J usage is TRBJ2-7; D not resolved. CDR3 size: 11 residues. With 3 bases removed from V and 5 bases from J, the gap between germline ends came to 5 bases. CDR1 and CDR2 (germline): SGHDN, FVKESK. CDR3 coding DNA: TGTGCCAGCAGCCAGGATCACGAGCAGTACTTC. Residues: CASSQDHEQYF.

J is TRBJ2-7 and V is TRBV19; tentative D call: TRBD1 (5 bases). V was shortened by 4 bases and J by 0 bases, with 7 bases between the two germline ends. The CDR3 has 13 residues. Germline V gene lookup returns CDR1 LNHDA and CDR2 SQIVND (reference sequence). CDR3 sequence (DNA): TGTGCCAGTAGTAGGCAGGGCTCCTACGAGCAGTACTTC. This translates into CASSRQGSYEQYF.

A few counts support this clone. The chain uses TRBV11-2 and TRBJ2-6; D not certain. The V end lost 7 bases, the J end lost 6 bases, and 1 base lay between the germline ends. CDR1 is SGHAT, CDR2 FQNNGV, per germline. The CDR3 spans 10 residues. CDR3 sequence: CASKANVLTF. In DNA, the CDR3 is TGTGCCAGCAAGGCCAACGTCCTGACTTTC.

The V call is TRBV13, the J call TRBJ2-7; D is tentatively TRBD1 or TRBD2 (6 bases each). CDR1 is PRHDT and CDR2 is FYEKMQ in the germline V gene (reference sequence). This CDR3 has 12 residues. V was trimmed by 7 bases and J by 5 bases, leaving 12 bases between them. DNA for the CDR3: TGTGCCAGCACTGGGGGGCAAGACGAGCAGTACTTC. It translates to CASTGGQDEQYF.

J is TRBJ1-3 and V is TRBV19; D gene ambiguous. Trimming took 5 bases from V and 0 from J, leaving 17 bases between them. Germline lookup yields CDR1 LNHDA and CDR2 SQIVND (reference sequence). The CDR3 sequence is 17 residues long. The CDR3 spells CASSLGVTSNSGNTIYF. The CDR3 DNA reads TGTGCCAGTAGTCTGGGTGTCACCTCAAACTCTGGAAACACCATATATTTT.